This T cell receptor beta chain was profiled in a study of T cell responses to AZD1222 COVID-19 vaccine. Study-level points and caveats: There were mostly white British donors and more females than males, and clonal diversity was possibly underestimated.

Measured with immunoSEQ multiplex PCR; TCRdb has only the in-frame clones, and not every one. The sample contains 130,000 to 150,000 clones, around 90% of which appear only once. Germline values: CDR1 SSHAT, CDR2 FNYEAQ (reference sequence). The CDR3 totals 15 residues. About this clone itself: Its antigen is undetermined. An end of the junction differs from the germline gene, which may be a read error.

This receptor was obtained from an adult who received the AZD1222 COVID-19 vaccine. The sample in question was peripheral blood, obtained 28 days after the second AZD1222 dose. This chain links TRBV7-7 with TRBJ2-1; D unclear. For the CDR3, the DNA is TGTGCTAGCAGCAAAAGCCACCAGCCGGGTGATGAGCAGTTCTTC. Residues: CASSKSHQPGDEQFF.